A selection of T cell receptor beta chains follows, all from one sample in a study of tumor-infiltrating lymphocytes in primary liver carcinoma. Using its own MiXCR run on the multiplex PCR reads, TCRdb lists one record per CDR3 protein. The sample includes approximately 320,000 distinct CDR3 sequences, about 50% of them seen just once. Sequencing used peripheral blood. These receptors were collected from a woman in her 30s with primary liver carcinoma and hepatitis B virus infection. CDR3s include the opening cysteine and the closing phenylalanine or tryptophan. The D gene is left open where the match is weak. Rows give clone size only sometimes, using once, few, many, or a class for an expanded clone.

V: TRBV11-2; D: TRBD1; J: TRBJ2-5; size: .; DNA: TGTGCCAGCAACTTAGGGGACAGGGATGTGGAGACCCAGTACTTC; CDR3: CASNLGDRDVETQYF
V: TRBV28; D: TRBD2; J: TRBJ2-2; size: few; DNA: TGTGCCGTTCCGGGACTAGCGAACACCGGGGAGCTGTTTTTT; CDR3: CAVPGLANTGELFF
V: TRBV7-9; D: .; J: TRBJ2-5; size: once; DNA: TGTGCCAGCAGCTTAGCACGGAGCATCCAGTACTTC; CDR3: CASSLARSIQYF
V: TRBV11-2; D: .; J: TRBJ2-5; size: .; DNA: TGTGCCAGCAGCTTAGACCTAGAGTTTGAACAGTACTTC; CDR3: CASSLDLEFEQYF
V: TRBV7-9; D: .; J: TRBJ2-7; size: few; DNA: TGTGCCAGTAGCTCCATCCAGGCCTACGAGCAGTACTTC; CDR3: CASSSIQAYEQYF
V: TRBV6-5; D: .; J: TRBJ2-1; size: .; DNA: TGTGCTTCTGGGGACCAGGGGTACAATGAGCAGTTCTTC; CDR3: CASGDQGYNEQFF
V: TRBV13; D: .; J: TRBJ2-5; size: .; DNA: TGTGCCAGCAGCCCTCGGGCAGCCCATGCTGAAGAGACCCAGTACTTC; CDR3: CASSPRAAHAEETQYF
V: TRBV7-8; D: .; J: TRBJ2-7; size: few; DNA: TGTGCCAGCAGCTTAGGTGGAGTGGGACCTAACTACGAGCAGTACTTC; CDR3: CASSLGGVGPNYEQYF
V: TRBV28; D: .; J: TRBJ2-4; size: many; DNA: TGTGCCAGCAGCCACAGGGGGGGGGCCAAAAACATTCAGTACTTC; CDR3: CASSHRGGAKNIQYF
V: TRBV6-6; D: .; J: TRBJ2-3; size: .; DNA: TGTGCCAGCCGGGCGGGAAGGTCCACAGATACGCAGTATTTT; CDR3: CASRAGRSTDTQYF
V: TRBV6-5; D: TRBD2; J: TRBJ2-5; size: .; DNA: TGTGCCGGCACCTACATAGCGGGAGGCCAAGAGACTCAGTACTTC; CDR3: CAGTYIAGGQETQYF
V: TRBV12-3/TRBV12-4; D: .; J: TRBJ2-3; size: few; DNA: TGTGCCAGCAGTTTAGTCCCTATTCTCCGGGTAATTATAACAGATACGCAGTATTTT; CDR3: CASSLVPILRVIITDTQYF
V: TRBV6-1; D: TRBD1; J: TRBJ1-6; size: few; DNA: TGTGCCAGCGTACGGGACAGAGGGGCTTATAATTCACCCCTCCACTTT; CDR3: CASVRDRGAYNSPLHF
V: TRBV6-2/TRBV6-3; D: TRBD1; J: TRBJ2-7; size: few; DNA: TGTGCCAGCATTACCACCGGGACAGGATACGAGCAGTACTTC; CDR3: CASITTGTGYEQYF
V: TRBV6-5; D: .; J: TRBJ2-7; size: .; DNA: TGTGCCAGCATAGCACCGGGACAAGTTGGCGAGCAGTACTTC; CDR3: CASIAPGQVGEQYF